A selection of T cell receptor beta chains follows, all from one sample in a study of immune evolution from preneoplasia to lung adenocarcinoma. Here immunoSEQ multiplex PCR was the method, and the copy in TCRdb shows in-frame clones only, minus some. This repertoire shows about 6,000 clones, approximately 83% found once; its top ten account for roughly 2.7%. Source material: FFPE lung adenocarcinoma in situ tissue. All receptors derive from an older donor with lung adenocarcinoma. CDR3s include the opening cysteine and the closing phenylalanine or tryptophan. The D gene is left open where the match is weak. Clone size is shown for a subset of rows, as once, few, many or a class of expanded clone.

V	size	J	D	CDR3	DNA
TRBV9	-	TRBJ2-7	TRBD1	CASSQGQAVNEQYF	TGTGCCAGCAGCCAGGGACAGGCGGTAAACGAGCAGTACTTC
TRBV5-4	few	TRBJ2-2	-	CASSLDRFTGELFF	TGTGCCAGCAGCTTGGACAGATTTACCGGGGAGCTGTTTTTT
TRBV6-5	-	TRBJ2-7	TRBD1	CASSYAGTGQYEQYF	TGTGCCAGCAGTTACGCAGGGACAGGGCAGTACGAGCAGTACTTC
TRBV6-6	-	TRBJ2-7	-	CASSAAYEQYF	TGTGCCAGTAGCGCTGCCTACGAGCAGTACTTC
TRBV11-2	once	TRBJ1-2	TRBD1	CASRQTGGIIYGYTF	TGTGCCAGCAGGCAGACAGGGGGCATTATCTATGGCTACACCTTC
TRBV23-1	-	TRBJ1-2	-	CASSQPFLTDINYGYTF	TGCGCCAGCAGTCAACCTTTTTTGACAGATATAAACTATGGCTACACCTTC
TRBV30	-	TRBJ1-1	-	CAWSVKVQGRNTEAFF	TGTGCCTGGAGTGTAAAGGTCCAGGGGCGGAACACTGAAGCTTTCTTT
TRBV5-1	-	TRBJ2-5	TRBD2	CASSTSAMYQETQYF	TGCGCCAGCAGCACTAGCGCGATGTACCAAGAGACCCAGTACTTC
TRBV2	-	TRBJ1-5	TRBD1	CASRGTGGQGQPQHF	TGTGCCAGCAGGGGGACAGGGGGCCAAGGTCAGCCCCAGCATTTT
TRBV29-1	-	TRBJ2-5	TRBD2	CSVERGSGAQETQYF	TGCAGCGTTGAACGGGGTAGCGGGGCCCAAGAGACCCAGTACTTC
TRBV6-5	-	TRBJ1-5	TRBD1	CASSLGQGGNQPQHF	TGTGCCAGCAGTTTAGGACAGGGGGGTAATCAGCCCCAGCATTTT
TRBV5-1	-	TRBJ1-2	-	CASRTGNYGYTF	TGCGCCAGCAGGACAGGAAACTATGGCTACACCTTC
TRBV5-4	-	TRBJ1-2	-	CASSAKRDGGYGYTF	TGTGCCAGCAGCGCAAAGAGGGACGGTGGTTATGGCTACACCTTC
TRBV5-1	-	TRBJ2-7	TRBD2	CASSLEGRGGPYEQYF	TGCGCCAGCAGCTTGGAGGGGAGGGGCGGCCCCTACGAGCAGTACTTC
TRBV2	once	TRBJ1-2	-	CASSDNPGCTF	TGTGCCAGCAGTGATAACCCAGGGTGCACCTTC
TRBV30	few	TRBJ1-4	TRBD1	CAWGRGQGNEKLFF	TGTGCCTGGGGGAGGGGACAGGGAAATGAAAAACTGTTTTTT
TRBV6-5	once	TRBJ1-2	TRBD1	CASSLTSGTGSYGYTF	TGTGCCAGCAGTTTAACGTCCGGGACAGGGTCCTATGGCTACACCTTC
TRBV5-1	-	TRBJ1-4	-	CASSPLGSGNEKLFF	TGCGCCAGCAGCCCCCTCGGGTCCGGTAATGAAAAACTGTTTTTT
TRBV7-9	-	TRBJ2-7	TRBD2	CASSLAGGAYEQYF	TGTGCCAGCAGCTTAGCCGGGGGGGCCTACGAGCAGTACTTC
TRBV6-5	-	TRBJ2-7	-	CASSYTPASQGEQYF	TGTGCCAGCAGTTACACACCGGCCTCCCAAGGGGAGCAGTACTTC
TRBV6-6	once	TRBJ1-1	-	CASSFIGGRGDTEAFF	TGTGCCAGCAGCTTTATTGGGGGGAGAGGAGACACTGAAGCTTTCTTT
TRBV2	-	TRBJ2-7	-	CASTIFGFYEQYF	TGTGCCAGCACGATTTTCGGTTTCTACGAGCAGTACTTC
TRBV21-1	once	TRBJ1-1	-	CASSGRGGDTEAFF	TGTGCCAGCAGCGGGAGGGGGGGAGACACTGAAGCTTTCTTT
TRBV7-8	-	TRBJ2-2	TRBD1	CASSLTRGTTGELFF	TGTGCCAGCAGCTTAACCAGGGGGACCACCGGGGAGCTGTTTTTT
TRBV11-1	-	TRBJ2-7	-	CASSPGGSGSYEQYF	TGTGCCAGCAGCCCCGGAGGAAGCGGCTCCTACGAGCAGTACTTC
TRBV27	-	TRBJ1-5	-	CASSLSGIGNQPQHF	TGTGCCAGCAGTTTATCGGGTATCGGTAATCAGCCCCAGCATTTT
TRBV14	-	TRBJ2-5	-	CASSQGLASGEETQYF	TGTGCCAGCAGCCAGGGGCTAGCAAGTGGGGAAGAGACCCAGTACTTC
TRBV5-1	-	TRBJ2-1	TRBD2	CASREGLAGGGEQFF	TGCGCCAGCAGGGAGGGACTAGCGGGAGGTGGTGAGCAGTTCTTC
TRBV19	-	TRBJ1-2	-	CASSVFGGYTF	TGTGCCAGTAGTGTGTTCGGCGGCTACACCTTC
TRBV10-1	-	TRBJ2-7	-	CASSENPLSFQYF	TGCGCCAGCAGTGAGAACCCCCTCTCGTTTCAGTACTTC
TRBV4-1	-	TRBJ2-2	-	CASSQQTGPNTGELFF	TGCGCCAGCAGCCAACAAACAGGACCGAACACCGGGGAGCTGTTTTTT
TRBV6-1	-	TRBJ2-7	-	CASLSFVWPYEQYF	TGTGCCAGCTTGTCCTTTGTCTGGCCCTACGAGCAGTACTTC
TRBV5-4	few	TRBJ2-1	TRBD2	CASSKGLAGYNEQFF	TGTGCCAGCAGCAAAGGACTAGCGGGTTACAATGAGCAGTTCTTC
TRBV7-9	-	TRBJ2-7	-	CASSLADSYEQYF	TGTGCCAGCAGCTTGGCAGATTCCTACGAGCAGTACTTC
TRBV5-6	-	TRBJ2-2	-	CASSLGGFGELFF	TGTGCCAGCAGCTTGGGGGGCTTTGGGGAGCTGTTTTTT
TRBV7-2	-	TRBJ2-1	-	CASSPQGGSLSYNEQFF	TGTGCCAGCAGCCCCCAGGGGGGTAGCCTATCCTACAATGAGCAGTTCTTC
TRBV7-6	few	TRBJ2-3	-	CASSPGGGTDTQYF	TGTGCCAGCAGCCCCGGCGGCGGCACAGATACGCAGTATTTT
TRBV12-5	-	TRBJ2-5	TRBD2	CASVPGGRGETQYF	TGTGCTAGTGTACCCGGCGGGAGGGGGGAGACCCAGTACTTC
TRBV4-1	-	TRBJ2-7	TRBD2	CASSQGRFPTSDSYEQYF	TGCGCCAGCAGCCAAGGCAGATTTCCCACTAGCGACTCCTACGAGCAGTACTTC
TRBV27	-	TRBJ2-7	-	CASSWGQPYEQYF	TGTGCCAGCAGCTGGGGACAACCCTACGAGCAGTACTTC
TRBV11-2	-	TRBJ1-1	TRBD1	CANTDSRTGGTQDTEAFF	TGTGCCAACACCGACAGCCGGACAGGAGGGACCCAGGACACTGAAGCTTTCTTT